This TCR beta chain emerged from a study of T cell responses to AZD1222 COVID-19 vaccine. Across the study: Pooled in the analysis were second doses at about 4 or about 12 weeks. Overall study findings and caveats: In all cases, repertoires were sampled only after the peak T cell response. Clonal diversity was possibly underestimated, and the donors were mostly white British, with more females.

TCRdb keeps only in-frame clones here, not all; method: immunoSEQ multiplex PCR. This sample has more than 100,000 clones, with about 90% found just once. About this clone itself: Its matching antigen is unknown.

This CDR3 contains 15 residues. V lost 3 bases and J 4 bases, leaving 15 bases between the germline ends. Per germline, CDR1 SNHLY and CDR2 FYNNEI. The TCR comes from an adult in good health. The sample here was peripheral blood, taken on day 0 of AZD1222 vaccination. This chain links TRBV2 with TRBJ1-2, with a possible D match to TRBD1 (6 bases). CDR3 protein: CASSEGRGLSYGYTF. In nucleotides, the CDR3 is TGTGCCAGCAGTGAGGGCAGGGGCCTCTCCTATGGCTACACCTTC.